This T cell receptor (beta chain) was captured in a study of T-cell reconstitution after alpha-beta-depleted transplantation in children. Trimming took 2 bases from V and 3 from J; bases not matched to a gene: 10. Germline V CDR1 and CDR2: MNHEY, SVGAGI. The CDR3 consists of 18 residues. General study points: Alpha-beta T cells about two months after transplant reportedly derived from several hundred expanded graft clones. At the one-year point after transplant, T-cell counts and TCRbeta diversity were found to come mostly from T cells that had been newly produced. Surviving thymic progenitors and recipient T cells were the source of high TCRbeta diversity at day 60 in some patients.

Unique molecular identifiers were used in preparing the TCRbeta library. TCRdb analysed the PCR reads with MiXCR anew, one entry per CDR3 protein. The top ten hold 13% to 15% of the sample, which has fewer than 750,000 distinct CDR3 sequences, more than 20% seen once. To note about this clonotype: What it binds is unknown.

This chain links TRBV6-5 with TRBJ2-7; 13 nucleotides match TRBD2. The origin of this receptor is a boy in the first two years of life who had a stem cell transplant for acute myeloid leukemia, so the T cells may come from the graft donor. The sample was PBMCs, mostly from graft donor cells, taken 360 days after TCRalphabeta/CD19-depleted stem cell transplant. The CDR3 sequence: CASSYSPPLAGGNYEQYV. DNA for the CDR3: TGTGCCAGCAGTTACAGTCCACCACTAGCGGGGGGGAACTACGAGCAGTACGTC.